This T cell receptor (beta chain) was identified in a study of T cells in Graves' hyperthyroidism and ophthalmopathy (dated by TCRdb to about 2019). Background on the whole study: Peripheral blood samples were taken at the time of initial diagnosis, prior to any treatment. Following sampling, methimazole starting at 30 mg daily was given to hyperthyroidism patients, and high-dose intravenous methylprednisolone was given to ophthalmopathy patients. Prospective prediction of ophthalmopathy was tested in an independent validation cohort consisting of 18 to 20 hyperthyroidism patients and some 17 patients who later progressed to ophthalmopathy. TCR Vbeta CDR3 sequencing of 120 to 150 peripheral blood samples (43 ophthalmopathy, 75 or so hyperthyroidism and approximately 17 progressor patients) is reported in the paper. The 85 to 100 discovery patients were randomly split 7:3 into training and test sets. To identify distinguishing TCR V-J signatures, a discovery cohort of around 100 patients was used, comprising under 45 with Graves' ophthalmopathy and around 57 with stable Graves' hyperthyroidism. In addition, the study compared T-cell repertoires in thyroid tissue and in blood from five or six Graves' hyperthyroidism patients. General findings and caveats noted by the study authors: Most expanded thyroid clonotypes (frequency above 0.001) were also found in blood, which suggests that blood repertoires may mirror thyroid immune responses. A 13 V-J signature model separated ophthalmopathy from stable hyperthyroidism, with nearly 90% sensitivity and approximately 81% specificity in cross-validation and 80%/75% in testing. No statistical method was used to fix the sample size in advance, and group allocation was not hidden from the investigators. During validation, the model predicted progression to ophthalmopathy a median of around 7 months ahead of onset, with roughly 65% sensitivity and 72% to 80% specificity.

The TCR beta CDR3 regions were amplified from the RNA transcripts. For the first round of RT-PCR on the TCR CDR3, the HTBI primer set was used together with the Qiagen OneStep RT-PCR kit. Libraries were constructed in a second round of multiplex PCR, after which size selection and purification were carried out. Sequencing of the libraries was done on an Illumina HiSeq2000 using paired-end 100 bp reads. Under the source paper's analysis protocol: SOAPnuke was used to process the raw data, throwing out any read that contained adapters or uncalled bases, had a mean Phred below 15, or lacked an exact constant-primer or identifier match. High-quality paired reads were merged with COPE v1.2.5, and unique nucleotide sequences were defined as clonotypes. MiTCR v1.1 was used to align the clonotypes against IMGT TRBV, TRBD and TRBJ reference segments. The analysis included only V-J combinations with a frequency above 0.0001, which together covered 99% to 99.2% of the repertoires. A TCS score was defined as the ratio between F50 (clonal expansion) and ExV (chaos), using BLOSUM62-based TCRdist between CDR3 peptides within each V-J. Welch's t-statistics and random forest reduced fewer than 550 V-J features to about 12, which were used in a naive Bayes classifier (R e1071). TCRdb reprocessing: public reads trimmed at Q25 with fastp, clones called with MiXCR, in-frame beta chains kept. Rows merge per CDR3 protein into single entries with the most common DNA and genes. TCRdb, not the original authors, processed these V and J calls. Here the sample has about 400,000 distinct CDR3 sequences; more than 13% occur a single time. The top ten clonotypes cover 25% to 30% of the sample.

This clonotype was detected many times. Its antigen specificity is not known. Within one base of it there is no much larger clone, and no base qualities were kept. Moderately to severely active disease, a Clinical Activity Score of at least 3, a NOSPECS grade of at least 4, and a duration under 3 months were present in ophthalmopathy patients. Exclusion was applied to patients with uncontrolled infections, other autoimmune diseases, pregnancy or lactation. Diagnoses were established on the basis of clinical symptoms, serum thyroxine and TRAb, thyroid ultrasound, and orbital computed tomography. PBMCs were separated from 10 ml of fresh peripheral blood using Ficoll-Paque density gradient centrifugation. Total RNA was extracted using Trizol reagent, and RNA quality was assessed on an Agilent 2100 Bioanalyzer. The sequence was collected from a man aged 50-60 years with Graves' ophthalmopathy. Specimen: blood.

For the CDR3, the sequence is CASSFRGATGELFF. The nucleotide sequence reads TGTGCCAGCAGTTTTCGGGGCGCAACCGGGGAGCTGTTTTTT. This sequence uses TRBV12-3 or TRBV12-4 and TRBJ2-2; the D call is tentative, TRBD1 or TRBD2, as each matches 5 bases. Trimming at the junction amounts to 3 bases on V and 5 bases on J, and the germline ends lie 10 bases apart. From the cysteine up to the phenylalanine, the CDR3 has a length of 14 residues. Here the CDR3 DNA is all that survives: 42 bases in frame from base 1.